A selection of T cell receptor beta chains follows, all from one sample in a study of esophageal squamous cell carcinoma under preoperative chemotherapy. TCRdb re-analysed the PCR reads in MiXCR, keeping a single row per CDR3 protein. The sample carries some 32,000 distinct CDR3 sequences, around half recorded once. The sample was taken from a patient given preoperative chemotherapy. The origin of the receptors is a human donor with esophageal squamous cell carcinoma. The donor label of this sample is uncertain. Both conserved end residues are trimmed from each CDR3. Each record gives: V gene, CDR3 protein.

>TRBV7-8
AIQGVSTETQY
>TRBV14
ASSHGPGQGAIEQY
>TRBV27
ASRGEDIQY
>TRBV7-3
ASSASGTSGWGADTQY
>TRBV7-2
ASGSWAGAQDTQY
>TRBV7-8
ASSRLGGANTGALY
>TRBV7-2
ASSVDGNRYNEQV
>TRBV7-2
ASSLELGFEQF
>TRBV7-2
AGDTLGLAGSSYNEQF
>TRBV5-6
ASSLALAGAGEQY
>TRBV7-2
ASSPPGLAIYEQY
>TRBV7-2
ASSSSGRAWTDTQY
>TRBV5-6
ASSGRGLQPYEQY
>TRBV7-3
ASREPLAARDNEQF
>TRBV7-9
ASSSPFGFLTTDTQY
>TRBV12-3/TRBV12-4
ASSIGLPTDTQY
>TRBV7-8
ASSLGLCAKNTQY
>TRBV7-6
ASSQTTSYTEAF
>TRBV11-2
ASSLGHPNYGYT
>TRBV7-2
ASSPGTGMSSGLNEQF
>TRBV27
ASSPNGNEQF
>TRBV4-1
ASSRGAGAPYEQY
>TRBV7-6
GSRAVGVKDTQY
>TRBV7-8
ASSLRRGAKDTQY
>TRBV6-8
ASTGAGGAYEQS
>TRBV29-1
SVEGTGSSYEQY
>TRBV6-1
ASTTEPGETQY
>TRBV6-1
ASSDRGLSNQPQH
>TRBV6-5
ASSYSPQGRGTQY
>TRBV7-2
ASSPGTGSHTQY
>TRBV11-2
ASSPSPGDPLH
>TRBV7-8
ASSDLGLGANNIQY
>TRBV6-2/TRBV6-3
ASSYGGANNEQF
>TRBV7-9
ASSRGGTTSTGELF
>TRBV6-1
ASSKQGAAYEQY
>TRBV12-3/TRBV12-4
ASGAGTSGGGELF
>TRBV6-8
ASTGRRAKNTQY
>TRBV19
ASRSGEGAYEQY
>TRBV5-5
ASSLGPSSGANVLT
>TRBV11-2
ASSLGTSGGRTDTQY
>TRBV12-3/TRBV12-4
ASSWRLSGANVLT
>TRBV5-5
ASSGGHTDTQY
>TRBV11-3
ASSSNTITGELF
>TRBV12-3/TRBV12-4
ASSPTGPPYEQY
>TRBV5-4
ASSSGTVSYNEQF
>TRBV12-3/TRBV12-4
ASRLRGVASNEQY
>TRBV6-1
ASSWAQSSPGEQF
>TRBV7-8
ASRNPGGGARDTQY
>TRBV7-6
ASSVSGGGVKNTQY
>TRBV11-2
ASRRGLAGAETQY
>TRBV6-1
ASSPQGGSNYGYT
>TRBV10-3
AALAGVENEQF